Below, one T cell receptor beta chain is given with its context. Its antigen is undetermined. The sample originates from a study of CD8+ T cells in alopecia areata. General observations from the study: With tofacitinib ongoing, many expanded lesional clones persisted in both scalp and blood. A single nonresponder leaves the baseline CD8+ expansion link to response uncertain.

RNA extraction and reverse transcription yielded cDNA as sequencing template. Here immunoSEQ multiplex PCR was the method, and the copy in TCRdb shows in-frame clones only, minus some. This table has about 140,000 clones, approximately 80% appearing once. The CDR3 contains 15 residues. The germline gives CDR1 SEHNR, CDR2 FQNEAQ (reference sequence). With 5 bases removed from V and 5 bases from J, the gap between germline ends came to 17 bases. Specified treatment: oral pan-JAK inhibitor, 5-10 mg twice daily. This material consisted of CD8+ T cells sorted from blood, taken at week 4, from a patient treated with tofacitinib. This sequence originates from a human donor with alopecia areata. The J gene is TRBJ2-3, the V gene TRBV7-9; D may match TRBD1 or TRBD2 (5 bases each). The CDR3 protein is CASSLREERGDTQYF. DNA for the CDR3: TGTGCCAGCAGCCTCCGCGAGGAGAGGGGAGATACGCAGTATTTT.